The 21 T cell receptor beta chains below come from one sample, sequenced in a study of graft-versus-host responses after intestinal transplantation. Sequenced by immunoSEQ multiplex PCR; TCRdb stores in-frame clones only, minus some. The sample comprises tens of thousands of clones, around nine tenths of which are singletons, and 2.5% to 3% rests with the top ten. The material was PBMCs, obtained less than 130 days after intestinal transplantation. The receptors here all came from a human patient who received an intestinal transplant, so some T cells may come from the graft donor.

The chain combines TRBV7-8 with TRBJ2-1; 7 positions agree with TRBD2. Losses at the gene ends were 3 bases for V and 10 bases for J; bases not matched to a gene: 12. This CDR3 is 15 amino acids long. CDR1 SGHVS and CDR2 FQNEAQ come from the germline V gene. The CDR3 region is CASSFHRGRAGEQFF. DNA of the CDR3: TGTGCCAGCAGCTTTCATCGGGGGAGGGCCGGAGAGCAGTTCTTC.

The chain carries TRBV5-1 and TRBJ2-7, with TRBD1 identical over 10 bases. CDR3 length equals 14 residues. Trimming removed 4 bases from V and 5 bases from J; junction bases left unmatched: 6. Per the germline V gene, CDR1 is SGHRS and CDR2 is YFSETQ. CDR3 in amino acids: CASSLDRGLDEQYF. Here the CDR3 DNA reads TGCGCCAGCAGCCTCGACAGGGGGCTCGACGAGCAGTACTTC.

The gene calls are TRBV7-9 and TRBJ2-3, with TRBD1 matching over 7 bases. The V segment lost 3 bases and the J segment 1 base; nucleotides outside the gene matches: 10. This CDR3 spans 17 amino acids. From germline, CDR1 is SEHNR and CDR2 FQNEAQ (reference sequence). The chain's CDR3 is CASSFKDRQGGTDTQYF. The CDR3 DNA reads as TGTGCCAGCAGCTTTAAGGACAGACAGGGAGGCACAGATACGCAGTATTTT.

The J gene is TRBJ2-7, the V gene TRBV4-2; 8 bases agree with TRBD2. CDR1 and CDR2 (germline): LGHNA, YNFKEQ. This CDR3 region has 14 residues. Germline trimming cut 3 bases from V and 4 bases from J; bases unmatched to any gene: 5. The CDR3 bases are TGTGCCAGCAGCCAGGGAGGCGGGGGGTACGAGCAGTACTTC. Its translation: CASSQGGGGYEQYF.

This clone is a singleton in its sample. The rearrangement links TRBV11-3 to TRBJ2-5; 7 bases map to TRBD2. With 5 bases clipped from V and 3 bases from J, the junction kept 9 bases outside the gene matches. There are 15 residues in the CDR3. Germline CDR1 reads SGHNT; CDR2 reads YENEEA. In DNA, the CDR3 is TGTGCCAGCAGCCAGAGCGGGGCCGTAGAAGAGACCCAGTACTTC. It yields the protein CASSQSGAVEETQYF.

This chain joins TRBV4-2 and TRBJ2-2; D may correspond to TRBD1 or TRBD2 (5 bases each). CDR1 and CDR2 (germline): LGHNA, YNFKEQ. The germline V and J ends were trimmed by 0 bases and 4 bases, with 18 bases remaining between them. The CDR3 consists of 18 residues. CDR3 protein: CASSQEGRGRAGTGELFF. The CDR3 bases are TGTGCCAGCAGCCAAGAGGGCCGGGGACGGGCGGGCACCGGGGAGCTGTTTTTT.

This clone was detected only once. The gene calls are TRBV7-9 and TRBJ1-4; TRBD1 is a possible D gene (5 bases). Germline V CDR1 and CDR2: SEHNR, FQNEAQ (reference sequence). V was pared by 0 bases and J by 10 bases, with 15 bases between. CDR3 length: 15 residues. CDR3 coding DNA: TGTGCCAGCAGCTTAGCAGGGGCAGAAACGGGAAAACTGTTTTTT. Protein product: CASSLAGAETGKLFF.

As regards this clone: Other DNA sequences within the sample encode an identical CDR3. The rearrangement links TRBV7-9 to TRBJ2-1; possibly TRBD1 or TRBD2 for D (6 bases each). The CDR3 covers 14 residues. CDR1 and CDR2 (germline): SEHNR, FQNEAQ (reference sequence). Trimming shortened V by 6 bases and J by 4 bases, and 13 bases separated the two germline ends. The CDR3 DNA reads TGTGCCAGCAGACCGAGGGGGGAGTACAATGAGCAGTTCTTC. Its translation is CASRPRGEYNEQFF.

The genes are TRBV4-1 and TRBJ1-1; D is ambiguous. The CDR3 loop spans 14 amino acids. V gave up 4 bases and J gave up 4 bases, with 13 bases separating them. Germline CDR1 reads MGHRA; CDR2 reads YSYEKL. Written as DNA, the CDR3 is TGCGCCAGCAGCCCTACCCCAGGAACCACTGAAGCTTTCTTT. Protein product: CASSPTPGTTEAFF.

This sequence joins TRBV12-5 and TRBJ1-5; D might be TRBD1 (5 bases). The CDR3 consists of 20 residues. Germline assignment: CDR1 LGHNT and CDR2 FRNRAP. Trimming stripped 6 bases from V and 0 bases from J, with 27 bases between. The CDR3 region has the DNA TGTGCTAGTGGGGCCGGAGGAAACAGGAGCCCTTCCAATAGCAATCAGCCCCAGCATTTT. Translation gives CASGAGGNRSPSNSNQPQHF. The full variable domain, its missing parts supplied by reference TRBV12-5 and TRBJ1-5, is DARVTQTPRHKVTEMGQEVTMRCQPILGHNTVFWYRQTMMQGLELLAYFRNRAPLDDSGMPKDRFSAEMPDATLATLKIQPSEPRDSAVYFCASGAGGNRSPSNSNQPQHFGDGTRLSIL.

This chain uses TRBV19 with TRBJ1-2; TRBD1 matches 8 bases. J gave up 8 bases and V 4 bases, and 3 bases lay outside the gene matches. The CDR3 runs to 12 residues. The V gene's germline CDR1 is LNHDA and CDR2 SQIVND (reference sequence). For the CDR3, the DNA is TGTGCCAGTAGTACAGGGGGCAGGGGCTACACCTTC. Protein sequence: CASSTGGRGYTF.

The chain carries TRBV2 and TRBJ1-6; D is undetermined. The V gene's germline CDR1 is SNHLY and CDR2 FYNNEI. There are 14 residues in the CDR3. Trimming pared 7 bases from V and 4 bases from J, leaving 11 bases between. In DNA form, the CDR3 reads TGTGCCAGCACCGTTTTGATTTATAATTCACCCCTCCACTTT. Protein product: CASTVLIYNSPLHF.

A note on this clone: Compared with germline, one end of the junction differs, possibly owing to a read error. The chain combines TRBV7-7 with TRBJ2-7; no definite D call. The V gene's germline CDR1 is SSHAT and CDR2 FNYEAQ (reference sequence). The CDR3 covers 15 residues. CDR3 in DNA: TGTGCTAGCAGCTTAAAAGAAGGCGGACCCCACGAGCAGTACTTC. Its protein product is CASSLKEGGPHEQYF. Supplemented by reference TRBV7-7 and TRBJ2-7, the full variable domain reads GAGVSQSPRYKVTKRGQDVTLRCDPISSHATLYWYQQALGQGPEFLTYFNYEAQPDKSGLPSDRFSAERPEGSISTLTIQRTEQRDSAMYRCASSLKEGGPHEQYFGPGTRLTVT.

The rearrangement joins TRBV2 to TRBJ1-2; TRBD1 might be the D (5 bases). V was trimmed by 6 bases and J by 3 bases, leaving 8 bases between them. The CDR3 runs 12 residues. Germline V lookup: CDR1 SNHLY, CDR2 FYNNEI. CDR3 protein: CASRGLDYGYTF. The CDR3, as DNA: TGTGCCAGCAGGGGGCTGGACTATGGCTACACCTTC.

The chain employs TRBV6-5 and TRBJ1-2, with a tentative D call TRBD1 (6 bases). The germline V and J ends were trimmed by 2 bases and 4 bases, with 14 bases remaining between them. Germline CDR1 MNHEY, CDR2 SVGAGI. The CDR3 runs to 15 residues. The CDR3 loop reads CASSYTTGAGYGYTF. CDR3 in DNA: TGTGCCAGCAGTTACACGACAGGAGCTGGCTATGGCTACACCTTC.

This clone was seen just once. This sequence joins TRBV5-5 and TRBJ2-5; unclear D gene. Trimming stripped 0 bases from V and 4 bases from J, with 4 bases between. The CDR3 totals 12 residues. Germline V gene sequence: CDR1 SGHKS, CDR2 YYEKEE (reference sequence). CDR3 in DNA: TGTGCCAGCAGCTTGGTAGGAGAGACCCAGTACTTC. Protein: CASSLVGETQYF.

This clone was found a few times. The V call is TRBV27, the J call TRBJ1-4; D possibly corresponds to TRBD1 (6 bases). V shed 5 bases and J shed 5 bases, with 15 bases lying between them. The CDR3 sequence is 15 residues long. Germline V gene data show CDR1 as MNHEY and CDR2 as SMNVEV (reference sequence). The CDR3 sequence: CASSPQGLENEKLFF. CDR3 in DNA: TGTGCCAGCAGTCCTCAGGGGTTAGAGAATGAAAAACTGTTTTTT. Full variable domain (missing parts from reference TRBV27 and TRBJ1-4): EAQVTQNPRYLITVTGKKLTVTCSQNMNHEYMSWYRQDPGLGLRQIYYSMNVEVTDKGDVPEGYKVSRKEKRNFPLILESPSPNQTSLYFCASSPQGLENEKLFFGSGTQLSVL.

The CDR3 protein is CASSYSRGAGWGEQYF. The CDR3 bases are TGTGCCAGCAGTTACTCGAGAGGGGCTGGTTGGGGCGAGCAGTACTTC. V is TRBV6-5 and J is TRBJ2-7; the D call may be TRBD1 or TRBD2 (5 bases each). Germline CDR1 and CDR2: MNHEY and SVGAGI. The CDR3 is 16 residues long. V dropped 0 bases and J dropped 6 bases, with 18 bases sitting between them.

The rearrangement uses TRBV4-2 and TRBJ2-7, with no clear D. The CDR3 is 16 residues long. Germline-derived CDR1 and CDR2 are LGHNA and YNFKEQ. The V and J ends lost 0 bases and 3 bases respectively, with 15 bases between them. The CDR3 loop is CASSQDLGTEIYEQYF. Written as DNA, the CDR3 is TGTGCCAGCAGCCAAGATCTGGGAACTGAAATCTACGAGCAGTACTTC.

This chain uses TRBV7-3 with TRBJ2-2; 7 bases map to TRBD1. Trimming removed 2 bases from V and 1 base from J; junction bases left unmatched: 1. The CDR3 runs to 15 residues. Germline lookup yields CDR1 SGHTA and CDR2 FQGTGA. The chain's CDR3 is CASSLGDRNTGELFF. The CDR3 coding sequence is TGTGCCAGCAGCTTAGGGGACAGGAACACCGGGGAGCTGTTTTTT.

This clone was counted once. The rearrangement links TRBV4-1 to TRBJ2-7; 8 positions agree with TRBD1. The CDR3 spans 14 residues. Trimming removed 4 bases from V and 2 bases from J; junction bases left unmatched: 4. Germline CDR1 reads MGHRA; CDR2 reads YSYEKL. CDR3 sequence: CASSLGTGPYEQYF. CDR3 nucleotides: TGCGCCAGCAGCCTGGGGACAGGCCCCTACGAGCAGTACTTC.